These 16 T cell receptor beta chains originate from one sample sequenced in a study of T cell responses to AZD1222 COVID-19 vaccine. The method was immunoSEQ multiplex PCR; TCRdb's version includes in-frame clones alone and lacks a portion of them. Here the sample spans approximately 110,000 clones, approximately 85% being singletons. Sequencing used peripheral blood, obtained 28 days after the second AZD1222 dose. These receptors were taken from an adult who received the AZD1222 COVID-19 vaccine.

The gene calls are TRBV28 and TRBJ1-6, with TRBD1 identical over 8 bases. V trimming: 1 base; J trimming: 10 bases; junction bases outside the gene matches: 6. Germline CDR1 is MDHEN and CDR2 is SYDVKM. This CDR3 has 15 residues. As DNA, the CDR3 is TGTGCCAGCAGTTTATTGCAGGGGGCTGGCTCACCCCTCCACTTT. This codes for CASSLLQGAGSPLHF.

This clone was seen a handful of times. The J gene is TRBJ2-2, the V gene TRBV11-3; D call uncertain. Trimming shortened V by 2 bases and J by 5 bases, and 9 bases separated the two germline ends. Germline CDR1 reads SGHNT; CDR2 reads YENEEA. This CDR3 contains 14 residues. The CDR3 spells CASSLHGETGELFF. CDR3 coding DNA: TGTGCCAGCAGCTTACACGGCGAGACCGGGGAGCTGTTTTTT. Full variable domain (rest looked up from reference TRBV11-3 and TRBJ2-2): EAGVVQSPRYKIIEKKQPVAFWCNPISGHNTLYWYLQNLGQGPELLIRYENEEAVDDSQLPKDRFSAERLKGVDSTLKIQPAELGDSAVYLCASSLHGETGELFFGEGSRLTVL.

This clone was counted once. V and J are TRBV7-2 and TRBJ2-5, with 9 bases aligning to TRBD2. The J segment lost 5 bases and the V segment lost 5 bases, leaving 15 bases of the junction unmatched. The CDR3 runs to 17 residues. Germline CDR1 and CDR2: SGHTA and FQGNSA. CDR3 amino acids: CASSHRNGLARSETQYF. CDR3 DNA: TGTGCCAGCAGCCACCGAAACGGACTAGCGAGATCGGAGACCCAGTACTTC.

The V gene is TRBV5-5, the J gene TRBJ2-1; possible D gene TRBD2, 5 bases. The CDR3 runs 15 residues. Trimming removed 4 bases from V and 0 bases from J, with 11 bases in between. Germline V gene data show CDR1 as SGHKS and CDR2 as YYEKEE (reference sequence). The CDR3 here is CASSLSELSYNEQFF. DNA for the CDR3: TGTGCCAGCAGCCTTAGCGAACTCTCCTACAATGAGCAGTTCTTC. The complete variable domain, with remaining parts taken from reference TRBV5-5 and TRBJ2-1, reads DAGVTQSPTHLIKTRGQQVTLRCSPISGHKSVSWYQQVLGQGPQFIFQYYEKEERGRGNFPDRFSARQFPNYSSELNVNALLLGDSALYLCASSLSELSYNEQFFGPGTRLTVL.

The chain uses TRBV19 and TRBJ2-7, with TRBD1 identical over 12 bases. V was pared by 5 bases and J by 3 bases, with 8 bases of the junction left unmatched. The CDR3 spans 16 residues. The germline V gene has CDR1 LNHDA and CDR2 SQIVND (reference sequence). CDR3 bases: TGTGCCAGTAGTCACCCCCGGGACAGGGGGCACTACGAGCAGTACTTC. Encoded protein: CASSHPRDRGHYEQYF.

This clone has more than one count but fewer than ten. This sequence joins TRBV18 and TRBJ2-7; 10 bases map to TRBD1. CDR3 length equals 14 residues. Trimming removed 6 bases from V and 7 bases from J; junction bases left unmatched: 9. Germline V lookup: CDR1 KGHSH, CDR2 LQKENI. CDR3 in amino acids: CASSPGTGEGEQYF. CDR3 bases: TGTGCCAGCTCTCCCGGGACAGGGGAAGGTGAGCAGTACTTC.

This clone was seen a single time. The J gene is TRBJ1-5, the V gene TRBV19; 7 bases map to TRBD1. The germline V gene has CDR1 LNHDA and CDR2 SQIVND (reference sequence). Losses at the gene ends were 7 bases for V and 7 bases for J; bases not matched to a gene: 10. The CDR3 has 14 amino acids. This CDR3 reads CASTREQGYQPQHF. The CDR3 nucleotides read TGTGCCAGTACCAGGGAACAGGGGTACCAGCCCCAGCATTTT.

This clone was detected only a few times. The genes are TRBV24-1 and TRBJ2-1, with D unclear. The length of the CDR3 is 16 residues. Deletions cut 0 bases from V and 5 bases from J, with 13 bases between. Germline assignment: CDR1 KGHDR and CDR2 SFDVKD. The DNA for the CDR3 is TGTGCCACCAGTGATTTGCAAGCGACCAGCCACAATGAGCAGTTCTTC. It codes for CATSDLQATSHNEQFF.

The V and J genes are TRBV4-2 and TRBJ2-5; 7 bases agree with TRBD2. The V gene's germline CDR1 is LGHNA and CDR2 YNFKEQ. The CDR3 consists of 13 residues. After removal of 3 bases from V and 3 bases from J, the junction contained 1 base not matched to a gene. The CDR3 DNA sequence: TGTGCCAGCAGCCACCGGGGGGAAGAGACCCAGTACTTC. It translates to CASSHRGEETQYF.

The chain recombines TRBV5-4 with TRBJ1-6; D call uncertain. Germline V gives CDR1 SGHNT, CDR2 YYREEE (reference sequence). Trimming took off 0 bases at V and 6 bases at J, with 13 bases between the two ends. This CDR3 spans 16 amino acids. The CDR3 loop is CASSLARGRANSPLHF. In DNA form, the CDR3 reads TGTGCCAGCAGCTTGGCGCGGGGAAGGGCTAATTCACCCCTCCACTTT.

The rearrangement links TRBV5-1 to TRBJ2-2; a possible D gene is TRBD2 (7 bases). Germline lookup yields CDR1 SGHRS and CDR2 YFSETQ. The CDR3 loop spans 14 amino acids. The V and J ends lost 6 bases and 4 bases respectively, with 13 bases between them. The CDR3 DNA is TGCGCCAGCAAACGGGGAGGGGGCACCGGGGAGCTGTTTTTT. It specifies CASKRGGGTGELFF.

The rearrangement uses TRBV4-1 and TRBJ2-3; D may correspond to TRBD1 or TRBD2 (5 bases each). The germline V gene encodes CDR1 MGHRA and CDR2 YSYEKL. This CDR3 region has 15 residues. Trimming cost V 5 bases and J 0 bases, with 12 bases left between them. The CDR3 nucleotides are TGCGCCAGCAGCTCAGGGTGGACTAGCACAGATACGCAGTATTTT. The encoded protein is CASSSGWTSTDTQYF.

This clone has a handful of counts. The rearrangement uses TRBV7-3 and TRBJ1-6; 7 nucleotides match TRBD1. The CDR3 extends over 14 amino acids. Germline V CDR1 and CDR2: SGHTA, FQGTGA. V shed 5 bases, J shed 6 bases, and the junction held 4 bases outside the gene matches. The CDR3 loop reads CASSPGQTNSPLHF. The CDR3 nucleotides read TGTGCCAGCAGCCCGGGACAGACTAATTCACCCCTCCACTTT. Drawing the rest from reference TRBV7-3 and TRBJ1-6, the complete variable domain is GAGVSQTPSNKVTEKGKYVELRCDPISGHTALYWYRQSLGQGPEFLIYFQGTGAADDSGLPNDRFFAVRPEGSVSTLKIQRTERGDSAVYLCASSPGQTNSPLHFGNGTRLTVT.

V and J are TRBV30 and TRBJ1-1, with a tentative D call TRBD1 (5 bases). The V end was cut by 3 bases, the J end by 6 bases, with 17 bases between. The CDR3 runs 14 residues. Germline V gives CDR1 GTSNPN, CDR2 SVGIG (reference sequence). The CDR3 region has the DNA TGTGCCTGGAGCGCGTGGGGGGGTAGGGCTGAAGCTTTCTTT. Translated: CAWSAWGGRAEAFF.

The rearrangement joins TRBV7-9 to TRBJ1-1; no clear D. The CDR3 spans 12 residues. Germline lookup yields CDR1 SEHNR and CDR2 FQNEAQ (reference sequence). The V end lost 3 bases, the J end lost 1 base, and 3 bases lay between the germline ends. CDR3 DNA sequence: TGTGCCAGCAGCTTGCAGAACACTGAAGCTTTCTTT. Amino acids: CASSLQNTEAFF.

The CDR3 DNA follows: TGTGCCTGGAAGTACGGCCCCTCTGGAAACACCATATATTTT. Its protein is CAWKYGPSGNTIYF. V and J are TRBV30 and TRBJ1-3; D is undetermined. Germline lookup yields CDR1 GTSNPN and CDR2 SVGIG (reference sequence). Trimming removed 4 bases from V and 0 bases from J, with 10 bases in between. This CDR3 contains 14 residues.